This TCR beta chain was captured by sequencing in a study of control samples from healthy donors and cancer patients. TCRdb keeps only in-frame clones here, not all; method: immunoSEQ multiplex PCR. The sample has around 130,000 clones, around 93% seen once; the top ten hold roughly 8.7%. This CDR3 contains 11 residues. CDR1 and CDR2 (germline): MNHNS, SASEGT. Between the trimmed V and J ends, which lost 3 bases and 4 bases, there was a span of 4 bases. This TCR was sampled from a young man in good health. J is TRBJ2-7 and V is TRBV6-1, with unresolved D. The sequenced sample consisted of blood. The CDR3 region has the DNA TGTGCCAGCAGTGAGAATTACGAGCAGTACTTC. This sequence encodes CASSENYEQYF.